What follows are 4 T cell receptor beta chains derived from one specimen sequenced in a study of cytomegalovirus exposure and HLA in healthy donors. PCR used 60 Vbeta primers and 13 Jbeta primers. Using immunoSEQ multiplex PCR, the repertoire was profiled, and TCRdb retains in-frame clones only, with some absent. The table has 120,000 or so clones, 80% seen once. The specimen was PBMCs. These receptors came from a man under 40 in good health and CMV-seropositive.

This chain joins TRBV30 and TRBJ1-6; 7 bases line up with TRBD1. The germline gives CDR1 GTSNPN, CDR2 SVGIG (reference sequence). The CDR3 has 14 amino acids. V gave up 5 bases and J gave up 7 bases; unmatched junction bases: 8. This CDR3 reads CAWGQGQYNSPLHF. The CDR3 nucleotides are TGTGCCTGGGGCCAGGGACAGTACAATTCACCCCTCCACTTT.

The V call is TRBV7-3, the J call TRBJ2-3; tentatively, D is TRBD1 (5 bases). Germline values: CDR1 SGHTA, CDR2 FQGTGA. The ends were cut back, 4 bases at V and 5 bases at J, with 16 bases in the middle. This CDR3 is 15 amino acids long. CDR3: CASSYQGEGQDTQYF. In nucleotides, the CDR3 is TGTGCCAGCAGCTACCAGGGTGAAGGGCAAGATACGCAGTATTTT. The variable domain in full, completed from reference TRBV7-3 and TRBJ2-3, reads GAGVSQTPSNKVTEKGKYVELRCDPISGHTALYWYRQSLGQGPEFLIYFQGTGAADDSGLPNDRFFAVRPEGSVSTLKIQRTERGDSAVYLCASSYQGEGQDTQYFGPGTRLTVL.

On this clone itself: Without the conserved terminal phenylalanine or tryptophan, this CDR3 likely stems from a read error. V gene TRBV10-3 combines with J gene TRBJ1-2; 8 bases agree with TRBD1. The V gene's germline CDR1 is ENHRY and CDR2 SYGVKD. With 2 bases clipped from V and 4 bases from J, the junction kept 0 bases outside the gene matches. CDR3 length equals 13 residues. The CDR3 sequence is CAISEDRGYGYTL. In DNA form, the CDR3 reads TGTGCCATCAGTGAGGACAGGGGCTATGGCTACACCTTG.

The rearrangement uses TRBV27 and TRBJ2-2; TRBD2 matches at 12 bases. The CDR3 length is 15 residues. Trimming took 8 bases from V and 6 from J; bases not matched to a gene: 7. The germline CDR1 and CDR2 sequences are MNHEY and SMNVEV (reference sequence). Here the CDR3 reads CASGLLAGGPGELFF. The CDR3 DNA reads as TGTGCCAGCGGACTGCTAGCGGGGGGGCCCGGGGAGCTGTTTTTT.